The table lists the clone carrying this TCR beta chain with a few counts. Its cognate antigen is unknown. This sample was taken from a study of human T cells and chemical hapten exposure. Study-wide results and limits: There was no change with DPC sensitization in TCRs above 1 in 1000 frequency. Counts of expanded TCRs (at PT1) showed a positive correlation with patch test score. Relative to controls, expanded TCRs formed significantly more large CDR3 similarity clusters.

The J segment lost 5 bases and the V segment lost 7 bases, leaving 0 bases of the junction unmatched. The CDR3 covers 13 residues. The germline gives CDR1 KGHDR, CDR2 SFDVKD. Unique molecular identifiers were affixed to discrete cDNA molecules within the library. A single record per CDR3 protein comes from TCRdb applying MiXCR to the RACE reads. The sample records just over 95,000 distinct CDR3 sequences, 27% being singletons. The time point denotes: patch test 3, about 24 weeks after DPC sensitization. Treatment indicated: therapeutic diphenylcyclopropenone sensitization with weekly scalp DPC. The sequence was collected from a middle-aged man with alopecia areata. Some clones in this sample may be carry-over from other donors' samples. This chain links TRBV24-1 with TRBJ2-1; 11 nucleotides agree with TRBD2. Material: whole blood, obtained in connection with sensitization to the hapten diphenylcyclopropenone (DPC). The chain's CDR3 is CATRGLADNEQFF. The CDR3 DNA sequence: TGTGCCACCAGGGGACTAGCGGACAATGAGCAGTTCTTC.